The clone carrying this TCR beta chain has more than one count but fewer than ten. Its antigen is not known. Treatment in this sample: roughly 10-day PBMC culture with coronavirus spike peptide pools or control peptides (ViraFEST assay). These data originate in a study of vaccination and CD4 T cells after COVID-19. Germline V gene sequence: CDR1 MDHEN, CDR2 SYDVKM. The CDR3 runs 14 residues. The ends were cut back, 7 bases at V and 3 bases at J, with 12 bases in the middle. Once obtained from cultured CD4+ T cells, the DNA was sequenced using the Oncomine TCR Beta short-read assay. A single record per CDR3 protein comes from TCRdb applying MiXCR to the PCR reads. The table lists more than 15,000 distinct CDR3 sequences, approximately 46% of them singletons.

The chain employs TRBV28 and TRBJ2-2; a possible D gene is TRBD1 (6 bases). Sequencing used CD4+ T cells from blood, cultured in vitro, obtained before SARS-CoV-2 vaccination. This TCR was recovered from a human donor who had recovered from COVID-19. DNA of the CDR3: TGTGCCAGCACCCAAGCAGGGGACACCGGGGAGCTGTTTTTT. This sequence encodes CASTQAGDTGELFF. Looking up the rest from reference TRBV28 and TRBJ2-2 gives the full variable domain: DVKVTQSSRYLVKRTGEKVFLECVQDMDHENMFWYRQDPGLGLRLIYFSYDVKMKEKGDIPEGYSVSREKKERFSLILESASTNQTSMYLCASTQAGDTGELFFGEGSRLTVL.